Sequencing of this T cell receptor beta chain was carried out in a study of T cell changes during pregnancy in multiple sclerosis. Repertoires were generated with immunoSEQ multiplex PCR, while TCRdb's copy carries only in-frame clones and drops some. This table has about 45,000 clones, approximately 96% appearing once. CDR1 and CDR2 from the germline V gene are SGHRS and YFSETQ. This CDR3 has 15 amino acids. Trimming pared 4 bases from V and 0 bases from J, leaving 11 bases between. This sequence joins TRBV5-1 and TRBJ1-3; D is perhaps TRBD1 (6 bases). This material consisted of peripheral blood, taken in the second trimester of pregnancy. The TCR comes from a female donor with multiple sclerosis, enrolled in a pregnancy study. CDR3 DNA sequence: TGCGCCAGCAGCGGGGGGGCGACCTCTGGAAACACCATATATTTT. Its protein is CASSGGATSGNTIYF.